Listed below are T cell receptor beta chains from one sample, sequenced in a study of shared clonotypes between healthy human individuals. Sequencing was performed with immunoSEQ multiplex PCR; in TCRdb, only in-frame clones are kept and a portion is missing. The sample consists of about 2.3 million clones, less than 95% of them appearing once. The sequenced sample consisted of naive CD4+ T cells from PBMCs. Receptor source: a man between 18 and 29 years old in good health. Some clones in this sample may be carry-over from other donors' samples. Each CDR3 is given with its conserved first and last residue. A D gene is named only where the DNA matches it firmly. Size tells how often a clone was seen (once, few, many) or the class of an expanded clone, and some rows leave it out.

J gene: TRBJ2-1; D gene: NA; V gene: TRBV11-3; clone size: NA; CDR3 protein: CASSFSGLHNEQFF; CDR3 DNA: TGTGCCAGCAGCTTCTCGGGACTCCACAATGAGCAGTTCTTC
J gene: TRBJ2-7; D gene: NA; V gene: TRBV7-3; clone size: NA; CDR3 protein: CASSLGLGNEQYF; CDR3 DNA: TGTGCCAGCAGCTTAGGGCTGGGAAACGAGCAGTACTTC
J gene: TRBJ1-5; D gene: NA; V gene: TRBV15; clone size: NA; CDR3 protein: CATSRDFTGGTRHQPQHF; CDR3 DNA: TGTGCCACCAGCAGAGATTTCACCGGCGGGACGAGGCATCAGCCCCAGCATTTT
J gene: TRBJ1-1; D gene: NA; V gene: TRBV4-3; clone size: NA; CDR3 protein: CASSPPGARTEAFF; CDR3 DNA: TGCGCCAGCAGCCCCCCGGGGGCAAGAACTGAAGCTTTCTTT
J gene: TRBJ2-6; D gene: NA; V gene: TRBV9; clone size: NA; CDR3 protein: CASSVSGLSSGANVLTF; CDR3 DNA: TGTGCCAGCAGCGTAAGCGGCCTGAGCTCTGGGGCCAACGTCCTGACTTTC
J gene: TRBJ2-7; D gene: NA; V gene: TRBV6-1; clone size: NA; CDR3 protein: CASSDPTFPYEQYF; CDR3 DNA: TGTGCCAGCAGTGACCCGACATTCCCCTACGAGCAGTACTTC
J gene: TRBJ1-1; D gene: NA; V gene: TRBV5-1; clone size: NA; CDR3 protein: CASSTVPQLRSTAEAFF; CDR3 DNA: TGCGCCAGCAGCACAGTACCCCAGCTCCGGTCCACCGCTGAAGCTTTCTTT
J gene: TRBJ1-2; D gene: NA; V gene: TRBV27; clone size: NA; CDR3 protein: CASSRWDGAYVWGYTF; CDR3 DNA: TGTGCCAGCAGCCGGTGGGACGGAGCGTATGTTTGGGGCTACACCTTC
J gene: TRBJ2-7; D gene: TRBD1; V gene: TRBV6-1; clone size: NA; CDR3 protein: CASSGRDRGSYEQYF; CDR3 DNA: TGTGCCAGCAGTGGCCGGGACAGGGGATCCTACGAGCAGTACTTC
J gene: TRBJ1-4; D gene: NA; V gene: TRBV6-1; clone size: NA; CDR3 protein: CASSEVQGSTNEKLFF; CDR3 DNA: TGTGCCAGCAGTGAAGTACAGGGTTCGACTAATGAAAAACTGTTTTTT
J gene: TRBJ2-5; D gene: TRBD1; V gene: TRBV27; clone size: NA; CDR3 protein: CASRDPRTGQETQYF; CDR3 DNA: TGTGCCAGCCGCGATCCCCGGACAGGGCAAGAGACCCAGTACTTC
J gene: TRBJ2-1; D gene: TRBD2; V gene: TRBV6-6; clone size: NA; CDR3 protein: CASSGRGNEQFF; CDR3 DNA: TGTGCCAGCAGCGGGAGGGGCAATGAGCAGTTCTTC
J gene: TRBJ1-1; D gene: NA; V gene: TRBV10-3; clone size: few; CDR3 protein: CAISESPRENTEAFF; CDR3 DNA: TGTGCCATCAGTGAGTCGCCCCGGGAAAACACTGAAGCTTTCTTT
J gene: TRBJ2-3; D gene: TRBD2; V gene: TRBV10-1; clone size: NA; CDR3 protein: CASSEILAGVDTQYF; CDR3 DNA: TGCGCCAGCAGTGAGATTCTAGCGGGAGTAGATACGCAGTATTTT
J gene: TRBJ2-2; D gene: NA; V gene: TRBV5-6; clone size: NA; CDR3 protein: CASSLGRTGELFF; CDR3 DNA: TGTGCCAGCAGCTTGGGGCGCACCGGGGAGCTGTTTTTT
J gene: TRBJ1-5; D gene: TRBD1; V gene: TRBV28; clone size: NA; CDR3 protein: CASRLPGQGAFQPQHF; CDR3 DNA: TGTGCCAGCAGGCTCCCGGGACAGGGGGCTTTTCAGCCCCAGCATTTT
J gene: TRBJ2-1; D gene: TRBD2; V gene: TRBV5-1; clone size: NA; CDR3 protein: CASSLIAGISYNEQFF; CDR3 DNA: TGCGCCAGCAGCTTGATAGCGGGGATCTCCTACAATGAGCAGTTCTTC
J gene: TRBJ2-7; D gene: NA; V gene: TRBV9; clone size: NA; CDR3 protein: CASSAGAGPYEQYF; CDR3 DNA: TGTGCCAGCAGCGCCGGGGCGGGACCCTACGAGCAGTACTTC
J gene: TRBJ1-1; D gene: TRBD1; V gene: TRBV6-6; clone size: NA; CDR3 protein: CASSYNQGARAFF; CDR3 DNA: TGTGCCAGCAGTTACAACCAGGGGGCCCGGGCTTTCTTT
J gene: TRBJ2-1; D gene: TRBD2; V gene: TRBV4-1; clone size: NA; CDR3 protein: CASSLRVLGAGGLSEQFF; CDR3 DNA: TGCGCCAGCAGCCTCCGCGTACTGGGAGCGGGAGGGTTAAGTGAGCAGTTCTTC
J gene: TRBJ2-2; D gene: TRBD1; V gene: TRBV7-2; clone size: NA; CDR3 protein: CASSNNGWGQGASTGELFF; CDR3 DNA: TGTGCCAGCAGCAATAACGGATGGGGACAGGGGGCGAGTACCGGGGAGCTGTTTTTT
J gene: TRBJ2-6; D gene: NA; V gene: TRBV28; clone size: NA; CDR3 protein: CASSLWGTGANVLTF; CDR3 DNA: TGTGCCAGCAGTTTATGGGGCACTGGGGCCAACGTCCTGACTTTC
J gene: TRBJ1-2; D gene: NA; V gene: TRBV28; clone size: NA; CDR3 protein: CASSGTGGYTF; CDR3 DNA: TGTGCCAGCAGCGGAACGGGAGGCTACACCTTC
J gene: TRBJ2-3; D gene: NA; V gene: TRBV28; clone size: once; CDR3 protein: CASSPPWGAGGTDTQYF; CDR3 DNA: TGTGCCAGCAGTCCGCCGTGGGGGGCGGGGGGCACAGATACGCAGTATTTT
J gene: TRBJ2-5; D gene: NA; V gene: TRBV30; clone size: NA; CDR3 protein: CALTQETQYF; CDR3 DNA: TGTGCCTTAACCCAAGAGACCCAGTACTTC
J gene: TRBJ1-1; D gene: NA; V gene: TRBV5-4; clone size: NA; CDR3 protein: CASSLELGDTEAFF; CDR3 DNA: TGTGCCAGCAGCTTGGAGTTAGGGGACACTGAAGCTTTCTTT
J gene: TRBJ2-1; D gene: TRBD2; V gene: TRBV2; clone size: NA; CDR3 protein: CASSREGLYNEQFF; CDR3 DNA: TGTGCCAGCAGCCGGGAGGGCCTCTACAATGAGCAGTTCTTC
J gene: TRBJ2-7; D gene: TRBD2; V gene: TRBV28; clone size: NA; CDR3 protein: CASSGTSGDLYEQYF; CDR3 DNA: TGTGCCAGCAGTGGGACTAGCGGAGACCTCTACGAGCAGTACTTC
J gene: TRBJ1-1; D gene: NA; V gene: TRBV6-1; clone size: NA; CDR3 protein: CASSDPRSLAAEAFF; CDR3 DNA: TGTGCCAGCAGTGATCCCCGGAGCCTTGCCGCTGAAGCTTTCTTT
J gene: TRBJ2-5; D gene: NA; V gene: TRBV7-2; clone size: NA; CDR3 protein: CASSLETPETQYF; CDR3 DNA: TGTGCCAGCAGCTTAGAGACGCCCGAGACCCAGTACTTC
J gene: TRBJ1-2; D gene: NA; V gene: TRBV7-8; clone size: NA; CDR3 protein: CASSRGPNYGYTF; CDR3 DNA: TGTGCCAGCAGCCGGGGACCCAACTATGGCTACACCTTC
J gene: TRBJ2-7; D gene: TRBD1; V gene: TRBV18; clone size: NA; CDR3 protein: CASSLLLQGAHEQYF; CDR3 DNA: TGTGCCAGCTCACTCTTACTGCAGGGGGCCCACGAGCAGTACTTC
J gene: TRBJ2-1; D gene: NA; V gene: TRBV7-9; clone size: NA; CDR3 protein: CASSLARELTYNEQFF; CDR3 DNA: TGTGCCAGCAGCTTAGCGCGTGAACTTACCTACAATGAGCAGTTCTTC
J gene: TRBJ2-1; D gene: TRBD2; V gene: TRBV5-5; clone size: NA; CDR3 protein: CASSLTGTSVFEQFF; CDR3 DNA: TGTGCCAGCAGCCTGACCGGGACTAGCGTATTTGAGCAGTTCTTC
J gene: TRBJ1-2; D gene: NA; V gene: TRBV5-4; clone size: NA; CDR3 protein: CASSLRTFDKGYTF; CDR3 DNA: TGTGCCAGCAGCTTGCGGACGTTTGACAAGGGCTACACCTTC
J gene: TRBJ2-1; D gene: NA; V gene: TRBV7-8; clone size: NA; CDR3 protein: CASIPTEAGYNEQFF; CDR3 DNA: TGTGCCAGCATCCCGACTGAAGCGGGTTACAATGAGCAGTTCTTC
J gene: TRBJ2-2; D gene: NA; V gene: TRBV5-1; clone size: NA; CDR3 protein: CASRRDSQNTGELFF; CDR3 DNA: TGCGCCAGCAGGCGGGACTCCCAGAACACCGGGGAGCTGTTTTTT
J gene: TRBJ1-2; D gene: NA; V gene: TRBV28; clone size: NA; CDR3 protein: CASSFPQVTGYTF; CDR3 DNA: TGTGCCAGCAGTTTCCCACAGGTTACTGGCTACACCTTC
J gene: TRBJ1-3; D gene: NA; V gene: TRBV19; clone size: NA; CDR3 protein: CASLPGVIAGNTIYF; CDR3 DNA: TGTGCCAGTCTTCCGGGGGTAATCGCTGGAAACACCATATATTTT
J gene: TRBJ2-7; D gene: NA; V gene: TRBV28; clone size: NA; CDR3 protein: CASSRREPPYEQYF; CDR3 DNA: TGTGCCAGCAGTCGTCGGGAGCCCCCCTACGAGCAGTACTTC
J gene: TRBJ1-2; D gene: NA; V gene: TRBV19; clone size: NA; CDR3 protein: CASTTGLNYGYTF; CDR3 DNA: TGTGCCAGTACTACAGGGCTTAACTATGGCTACACCTTC
J gene: TRBJ2-1; D gene: NA; V gene: TRBV4-2; clone size: NA; CDR3 protein: CASSQDPSSYNEQFF; CDR3 DNA: TGTGCCAGCAGCCAGGACCCGTCTTCCTACAATGAGCAGTTCTTC
J gene: TRBJ2-1; D gene: NA; V gene: TRBV6-1; clone size: few; CDR3 protein: CASSERTPSSYNEQFF; CDR3 DNA: TGTGCCAGCAGTGAGAGGACACCGAGCTCCTACAATGAGCAGTTCTTC
J gene: TRBJ2-1; D gene: NA; V gene: TRBV19; clone size: NA; CDR3 protein: CASSGPLQNNEQFF; CDR3 DNA: TGTGCCAGTAGTGGCCCCCTACAGAACAATGAGCAGTTCTTC
J gene: TRBJ1-1; D gene: NA; V gene: TRBV10-3; clone size: NA; CDR3 protein: CAISIQLNTEAFF; CDR3 DNA: TGTGCCATCAGTATCCAGCTCAACACTGAAGCTTTCTTT
J gene: TRBJ2-7; D gene: TRBD2; V gene: TRBV27; clone size: NA; CDR3 protein: CASGPGLPYYEQYF; CDR3 DNA: TGTGCCAGCGGGCCGGGACTACCGTACTACGAGCAGTACTTC